A single sample gave rise to the 29 T cell receptor beta chains below, sequenced in a study of T cell responses to AZD1222 COVID-19 vaccine. Assay used: immunoSEQ multiplex PCR; TCRdb lists only in-frame clones, some missing. The data show 90,000 to 110,000 clones, approximately 90% seen once. The sample here was peripheral blood, taken on day 0 of AZD1222 vaccination. Receptor source: an adult in good health.

The chain recombines TRBV24-1 with TRBJ2-3, with D unclear. Between the trimmed V and J ends, which lost 6 bases and 0 bases, there was a span of 9 bases. This CDR3 is built from 14 residues. The germline gives CDR1 KGHDR, CDR2 SFDVKD. The CDR3 sequence is CATSQRFSTDTQYF. In DNA form, the CDR3 reads TGTGCCACCAGTCAACGATTTAGCACAGATACGCAGTATTTT.

The chain recombines TRBV11-3 with TRBJ1-2, with D tentatively TRBD1 (6 bases). Germline-derived CDR1 and CDR2 are SGHNT and YENEEA. V gave up 7 bases and J gave up 3 bases, with 12 bases separating them. The CDR3 length is 13 residues. The CDR3 loop reads CASKARGHYGYTF. The CDR3 DNA reads TGTGCCAGCAAAGCCAGGGGCCACTATGGCTACACCTTC.

This clone was counted a single time. The chain links TRBV18 to TRBJ1-5; 7 positions agree with TRBD1. Trimming cost V 6 bases and J 4 bases; bases outside gene matches: 3. Looked up from germline, CDR1 is KGHSH and CDR2 is LQKENI. The CDR3 contains 13 residues. CDR3 nucleotides: TGTGCCAGCTCCCGGGACAGAAATCAGCCCCAGCATTTT. Its protein product is CASSRDRNQPQHF.

V gene TRBV7-3 combines with J gene TRBJ1-1, with a weak D call TRBD1 (6 bases). The V end was cut by 6 bases, the J end by 6 bases, with 14 bases between. The CDR3 has 13 amino acids. Germline CDR1 reads SGHTA; CDR2 reads FQGTGA. This CDR3 is CASSPQGFPEAFF. The CDR3 nucleotides read TGTGCCAGCAGTCCACAGGGTTTCCCTGAAGCTTTCTTT.

This clone was seen only once. The chain combines TRBV5-4 with TRBJ2-7; D possibly corresponds to TRBD1 (6 bases). The CDR3 is 13 residues long. The germline V and J ends were trimmed by 5 bases and 2 bases, with 11 bases remaining between them. Germline CDR1 and CDR2: SGHNT and YYREEE (reference sequence). The CDR3 nucleotides read TGTGCCAGCAGTTCCGGACAGACCTACGAGCAGTACTTC. Translating it yields CASSSGQTYEQYF. The entire variable domain, with the rest obtained from reference TRBV5-4 and TRBJ2-7, is as follows: ETGVTQSPTHLIKTRGQQVTLRCSSQSGHNTVSWYQQALGQGPQFIFQYYREEENGRGNFPPRFSGLQFPNYSSELNVNALELDDSALYLCASSSGQTYEQYFGPGTRLTVT.

The V and J genes are TRBV2 and TRBJ2-7; tentative D call: TRBD2 (5 bases). The V end lost 0 bases, the J end lost 3 bases, and 12 bases lay between the germline ends. The CDR3 sequence is 15 residues long. Germline CDR1 and CDR2: SNHLY and FYNNEI. In DNA form, the CDR3 reads TGTGCCAGCAGTGAAGCGACTATGAAATACTACGAGCAGTACTTC. Protein sequence: CASSEATMKYYEQYF.

The rearrangement links TRBV6-2 or TRBV6-3 to TRBJ2-7; the match to TRBD2 covers 9 bases. The CDR3 has 14 residues. The ends lost 6 bases at V and 2 bases at J; junction bases unmatched: 5. The V gene's germline CDR1 is MNHEY and CDR2 SVGEGT. CDR3 sequence (DNA): TGTGCCAGCAGCAGGACTAGCGAAGCCTACGAGCAGTACTTC. Its protein is CASSRTSEAYEQYF.

The V call is TRBV27, the J call TRBJ1-5; no reliable D call. The V gene lost 1 base and the J gene lost 10 bases, with 11 bases spanning the gap. Germline CDR1 reads MNHEY; CDR2 reads SMNVEV (reference sequence). There are 13 residues in the CDR3. Written as DNA, the CDR3 is TGTGCCAGCAGTTTATATCCCCCGAACCCCCAGCATTTT. Protein: CASSLYPPNPQHF.

The chain joins TRBV10-2 to TRBJ2-7; D unresolved. There are 12 residues in the CDR3. Trimming pared 0 bases from V and 5 bases from J, leaving 5 bases between. Germline loops: CDR1 WSHSY, CDR2 SAAADI. The DNA for the CDR3 is TGCGCCAGCAGTGAGTCGAACGACGAGCAGTACTTC. Encoded protein: CASSESNDEQYF.

The genes are TRBV11-2 and TRBJ2-1; D gene uncertain. The CDR3 spans 12 residues. V was clipped by 4 bases and J by 10 bases, with 11 bases between them. Germline assignment: CDR1 SGHAT and CDR2 FQNNGV. CDR3 sequence (DNA): TGTGCCAGCAGCTCTCAATCACTAGAGCAGTTCTTC. Protein: CASSSQSLEQFF. Full variable domain (rest looked up from reference TRBV11-2 and TRBJ2-1): EAGVAQSPRYKIIEKRQSVAFWCNPISGHATLYWYQQILGQGPKLLIQFQNNGVVDDSQLPKDRFSAERLKGVDSTLKIQPAKLEDSAVYLCASSSQSLEQFFGPGTRLTVL.

V usage is TRBV11-3 and J usage is TRBJ2-1; 9 bases align to TRBD2. Germline lookup yields CDR1 SGHNT and CDR2 YENEEA. There are 16 residues in the CDR3. The V and J ends lost 0 bases and 5 bases, in that order; junction bases with no gene match: 5. For the CDR3, the DNA is TGTGCCAGCAGCTTAGATCGGAGCGGGAGGAACAATGAGCAGTTCTTC. This codes for CASSLDRSGRNNEQFF.

The rearrangement uses TRBV5-1 and TRBJ2-7, with 9 bases fitting TRBD1. CDR3 length equals 14 residues. V dropped 4 bases and J dropped 3; count of bases not matched to a gene: 5. Germline loops: CDR1 SGHRS, CDR2 YFSETQ. In DNA, the CDR3 is TGCGCCAGCAGCAGAGGACAGGGGCGCTACGAGCAGTACTTC. It encodes CASSRGQGRYEQYF.

For this clone: Sequence at one end of the junction differs from germline and may be a read error. The rearrangement uses TRBV20-1 and TRBJ2-1; tentatively, D is TRBD1 (6 bases). The germline V gene encodes CDR1 DFQATT and CDR2 SNEGSKA (reference sequence). This CDR3 has 10 amino acids. The CDR3 is CSADRNGQFF. CDR3 bases: TGCAGTGCTGACAGGAATGGGCAGTTCTTC.

This chain joins TRBV11-1 and TRBJ2-1; 9 positions match TRBD1. The germline gives CDR1 SGHAT, CDR2 FQDESV (reference sequence). This CDR3 is built from 12 residues. Trimming took 5 bases from V and 12 from J; bases not matched to a gene: 5. CDR3 region: CASSLHRGRQFF. The CDR3 DNA sequence: TGTGCCAGCAGCCTCCACAGGGGGCGGCAGTTCTTC.

This clone appeared a single time. This chain joins TRBV24-1 and TRBJ1-2; the D gene is possibly TRBD1 (5 bases). Trimming took 3 bases from V and 5 from J, leaving 9 bases between them. The CDR3 has 13 amino acids. Germline loops: CDR1 KGHDR, CDR2 SFDVKD. CDR3 residues: CATSDAQGYGYTF. The CDR3 DNA follows: TGTGCCACCAGTGATGCCCAGGGTTATGGCTACACCTTC.

The chain joins TRBV14 to TRBJ1-5; D is unresolved. The V end lost 9 bases, the J end lost 6 bases, and 15 bases lay between the germline ends. The CDR3 has 13 residues. Germline loops: CDR1 SGHDN, CDR2 FVKESK. The CDR3 nucleotides read TGTGCCAGGCGATTTCGTGATATTCAGCCCCAGCATTTT. Its protein is CARRFRDIQPQHF. Full variable domain (rest looked up from reference TRBV14 and TRBJ1-5): EAGVTQFPSHSVIEKGQTVTLRCDPISGHDNLYWYRRVMGKEIKFLLHFVKESKQDESGMPNNRFLAERTGGTYSTLKVQPAELEDSGVYFCARRFRDIQPQHFGDGTRLSIL.

This clone was seen just once. The chain has TRBV6-2 or TRBV6-3 and TRBJ2-3; 7 bases align to TRBD2. CDR1 is MNHEY, CDR2 SVGEGT, per germline. This CDR3 has 18 amino acids. Trimming at V came to 0 bases and at J to 0 bases, leaving 9 bases not matched to a gene. For the CDR3, the DNA is TGTGCCAGCAGTTACTCGCCAGCGGGACTTACTAGCACAGATACGCAGTATTTT. It codes for CASSYSPAGLTSTDTQYF.

V usage is TRBV19 and J usage is TRBJ1-5, with TRBD1 identical over 9 bases. V shed 6 bases and J 5 bases; nucleotides not matched to a gene: 17. The CDR3 sequence is 18 residues long. Germline V gives CDR1 LNHDA, CDR2 SQIVND (reference sequence). In DNA form, the CDR3 reads TGTGCCAGTAGCCCTAGTCCCGGGACAGGGAGGGGCTATCAGCCCCAGCATTTT. Translating it yields CASSPSPGTGRGYQPQHF. The whole variable domain, remainder taken from reference TRBV19 and TRBJ1-5, is DGGITQSPKYLFRKEGQNVTLSCEQNLNHDAMYWYRQDPGQGLRLIYYSQIVNDFQKGDIAEGYSVSREKKESFPLTVTSAQKNPTAFYLCASSPSPGTGRGYQPQHFGDGTRLSIL.

This clone has just one count. V and J are TRBV7-8 and TRBJ2-2; 7 positions agree with TRBD1. Trimming at V came to 0 bases and at J to 5 bases, leaving 6 bases not matched to a gene. CDR3 length equals 16 residues. Germline lookup yields CDR1 SGHVS and CDR2 FQNEAQ. CDR3 in DNA: TGTGCCAGCAGCTTAGCGAATGACAGGGTGACCGGGGAGCTGTTTTTT. Protein product: CASSLANDRVTGELFF.

This clone was recorded once. The rearrangement links TRBV7-9 to TRBJ1-1; D not resolved. There are 13 residues in the CDR3. The V end lost 6 bases, the J end lost 0 bases, and 8 bases lay between the germline ends. Germline V gene data show CDR1 as SEHNR and CDR2 as FQNEAQ (reference sequence). CDR3 nucleotide sequence: TGTGCCAGCAGTCTTACGGTGAACACTGAAGCTTTCTTT. Protein sequence: CASSLTVNTEAFF.

Details on this clone: Compared with germline, one end of the junction differs, possibly owing to a read error. The V and J genes are TRBV28 and TRBJ1-2; 9 nucleotides line up with TRBD1. The CDR3 extends over 13 amino acids. Germline V gene lookup returns CDR1 MDHEN and CDR2 SYDVKM. For the CDR3, the DNA is TGTGCCAGCAGTTCACCCAATCCACAGGGGGCGCATTTC. It translates to CASSSPNPQGAHF.

This clone showed up just once. The chain employs TRBV11-2 and TRBJ2-5; the D is unclear. This CDR3 is built from 14 residues. The germline V gene encodes CDR1 SGHAT and CDR2 FQNNGV. V was clipped by 4 bases and J by 1 base, with 10 bases between them. CDR3 in amino acids: CASSSENLQETQYF. The CDR3 DNA reads TGTGCCAGCAGCTCGGAGAACCTCCAAGAGACCCAGTACTTC.

This clone was detected only once. The chain uses TRBV7-9 and TRBJ1-1; tentative D call: TRBD1 (6 bases). The germline CDR1 and CDR2 sequences are SEHNR and FQNEAQ (reference sequence). The CDR3 spans 14 residues. Trimming took off 5 bases at V and 5 bases at J, with 15 bases between the two ends. The CDR3 is CASSPGGEGTEAFF. The CDR3, as DNA: TGTGCCAGCAGCCCGGGGGGCGAAGGGACTGAAGCTTTCTTT. Combining the CDR3 with reference TRBV7-9 and TRBJ1-1 gives the whole variable domain DTGVSQNPRHKITKRGQNVTFRCDPISEHNRLYWYRQTLGQGPEFLTYFQNEAQLEKSRLLSDRFSAERPKGSFSTLEIQRTEQGDSAMYLCASSPGGEGTEAFFGQGTRLTVV.

The J gene is TRBJ2-7, the V gene TRBV28, with 7 bases that match TRBD1. This CDR3 is 12 amino acids long. The V and J ends lost 4 bases and 5 bases, in that order; junction bases with no gene match: 2. Germline V gene lookup returns CDR1 MDHEN and CDR2 SYDVKM. CDR3 in amino acids: CASSSGTDEQYF. CDR3 in DNA: TGTGCCAGCAGTTCGGGGACAGACGAGCAGTACTTC.

This chain joins TRBV7-2 and TRBJ2-1; TRBD2 might be the D (6 bases). The CDR3 totals 15 residues. Trimming took 5 bases from V and 9 from J, leaving 20 bases between them. Germline V gene data show CDR1 as SGHTA and CDR2 as FQGNSA. The CDR3 reads CASSVRDSRGVEQFF. The CDR3 DNA is TGTGCCAGCAGCGTCCGGGACTCTCGGGGAGTTGAGCAGTTCTTC.

DNA of the CDR3: TGTGCCAGCAGCCCCATCGGGAATGAGCAGTTCTTC. Its translation is CASSPIGNEQFF. The rearrangement joins TRBV3-1 (or the pseudogene TRBV3-2) to TRBJ2-1; D uncertain. CDR3 length equals 12 residues. Germline values: CDR1 LGHDT, CDR2 YNNKEL (reference sequence). Deletions cut 4 bases from V and 7 bases from J, with 8 bases between.

V usage is TRBV29-1 and J usage is TRBJ1-1; a weak D match, TRBD1 (5 bases). Trimming cost V 4 bases and J 1 base, with 13 bases left between them. Looked up from germline, CDR1 is SQVTM and CDR2 is ANQGSEA. The CDR3 spans 14 residues. The CDR3: CSVVWGRRNTEAFF. DNA of the CDR3: TGCAGCGTTGTATGGGGACGGAGGAACACTGAAGCTTTCTTT.

The chain carries TRBV5-5 and TRBJ2-1; unclear D gene. The V end was cut by 1 base, the J end by 0 bases, with 11 bases between. The CDR3 length is 16 residues. Germline CDR1 SGHKS, CDR2 YYEKEE (reference sequence). For the CDR3, the DNA is TGTGCCAGCAGCTTGAGCGCGGATAGCTCCTACAATGAGCAGTTCTTC. Its protein is CASSLSADSSYNEQFF.

The chain has TRBV11-3 and TRBJ2-2, with 11 positions matching TRBD1. Trimming at V came to 3 bases and at J to 6 bases, leaving 6 bases not matched to a gene. The CDR3 consists of 16 residues. Germline V CDR1 and CDR2: SGHNT, YENEEA. CDR3 sequence reads: CASSLVGTGGAGELFF. CDR3 nucleotide sequence: TGTGCCAGCAGCTTGGTGGGGACAGGGGGAGCCGGGGAGCTGTTTTTT.